This T cell receptor beta chain was documented in a study of blood T cells in healthy people across ages. Concerning this clonotype itself: Its target is unknown.

There are 12 residues in the CDR3. Germline V gene data show CDR1 as MDHEN and CDR2 as SYDVKM. Trimming cost V 7 bases and J 7 bases, with 13 bases left between them. Notes on the study in general: Across samples, TCR beta diversity tracked strongly with naive T cell percentage. Per million T cells, TCR beta diversity dropped roughly linearly as age increased.

A sample-barcoded 5' primer and a J-beta primer mix were used in a second PCR of roughly 7 to 12 cycles. All samples gave at least 2.5 million CDR3-containing paired-end reads. MiXCR was run by TCRdb on the 5' RACE reads, yielding one entry per CDR3 protein. The sample carries 980,000 or so distinct CDR3 sequences, around 46% recorded once. The specimen sequenced was blood. The clonotype originates from a man younger than 40 in good health. The rearrangement joins TRBV28 to TRBJ1-1, with D possibly matching TRBD1 (5 bases). As DNA, the CDR3 is TGTGCCAGCACCTTGGGGAGGGGTGAAGCTTTCTTT. Its translation is CASTLGRGEAFF.